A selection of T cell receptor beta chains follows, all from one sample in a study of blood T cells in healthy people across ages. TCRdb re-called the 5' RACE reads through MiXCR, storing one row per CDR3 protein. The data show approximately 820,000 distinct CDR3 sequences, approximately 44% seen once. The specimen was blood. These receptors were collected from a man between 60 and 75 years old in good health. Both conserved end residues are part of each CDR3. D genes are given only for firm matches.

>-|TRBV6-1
CASRTQGTGYGYTF
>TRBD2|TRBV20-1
CSAGRASGGANEQYF
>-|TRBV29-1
CSVELPRGQRDTDQETQYF
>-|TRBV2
CASSVGGNEAFF
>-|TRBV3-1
CASSQAPNGQRTEAFF
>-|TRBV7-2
CASGGVWGTDTQYF
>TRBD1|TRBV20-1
CSARDAGQGIGYTF
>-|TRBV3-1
CASSQDPGKQGEAFF
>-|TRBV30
CAGRPHLWGYTF
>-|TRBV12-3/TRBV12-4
CASSLPRQRETQYF
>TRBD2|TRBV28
CASSRLAGGRTDTQYF
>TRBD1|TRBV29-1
CSAGDSYNEQFF
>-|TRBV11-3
CASSFNRAPSTDTQYF
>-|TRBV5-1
CASSRGSGMETQYF
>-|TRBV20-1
CSARGVSFVETQYF
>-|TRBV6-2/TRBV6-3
CASSYRQEAYNEQFF
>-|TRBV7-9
CASSEGWHSNQPQHF
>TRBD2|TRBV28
CASRRRGDNNEQFF
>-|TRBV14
CASSRTVHYGYTF
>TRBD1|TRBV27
CASRQGQGYEQYF
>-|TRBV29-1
CSVGGRDEKLFF
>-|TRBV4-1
CASSQRSNSNQPQHF
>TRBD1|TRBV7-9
CASSLEQGAWYEQYF
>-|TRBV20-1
CSASPTASGNTIYF